The 5 T cell receptor beta chains below were found in one sample sequenced in a study of shared clonotypes between healthy human individuals. The repertoire was sequenced with immunoSEQ multiplex PCR; TCRdb's copy has only in-frame clones and lacks some. The sample records about 2.3 million clones, about 90% being singletons. Specimen: naive CD4+ T cells from PBMCs. Subset of the sample: CD45RA+ positively selected. These TCRs come from a man aged 18 to 30 in good health. Some clones in this sample may be carry-over from other donors' samples.

The V gene is TRBV5-1, the J gene TRBJ2-3, with D uncertain. Trimming removed 0 bases at V and 0 bases at J, with 8 bases between. Germline V gives CDR1 SGHRS, CDR2 YFSETQ. There are 15 residues in the CDR3. CDR3 nucleotides: TGCGCCAGCAGCTTGGCCCAGTTAAGCACAGATACGCAGTATTTT. It codes for CASSLAQLSTDTQYF.

The chain is built from TRBV19 and TRBJ1-3, with D unclear. The V end lost 0 bases, the J end lost 0 bases, and 9 bases lay between the germline ends. Germline V lookup: CDR1 LNHDA, CDR2 SQIVND (reference sequence). The CDR3 contains 16 residues. For the CDR3, the DNA is TGTGCCAGTAGTATAGATTTCCGGTTCTCTGGAAACACCATATATTTT. This encodes CASSIDFRFSGNTIYF.

CDR3 in amino acids: CASSVASGNFGNTIYF. Written as DNA, the CDR3 is TGTGCCAGCAGCGTAGCGTCCGGGAATTTTGGAAACACCATATATTTT. V gene TRBV9 combines with J gene TRBJ1-3; D not certain. The CDR3 contains 16 residues. From germline, CDR1 is SGDLS and CDR2 YYNGEE. Trimming removed 0 bases at V and 3 bases at J, with 13 bases between.

Only one count was recorded for this clone. The gene calls are TRBV5-6 and TRBJ2-3, with 9 bases fitting TRBD1. Germline values: CDR1 SGHDT, CDR2 YYEEEE. V lost 4 bases to trimming and J lost 2 bases; unmatched junction nucleotides: 8. The CDR3 is 16 residues long. The CDR3 DNA reads as TGTGCCAGCAGCCCCGGGACAGGGTTTACCACAGATACGCAGTATTTT. The encoded protein is CASSPGTGFTTDTQYF.

To note about this clone: A much larger clone differs from this one at a single base, so this may be a read error. The sample carries other DNA sequences with the same CDR3. This rearrangement joins TRBV7-9 to TRBJ2-5; D call uncertain. The germline V and J ends were trimmed by 3 bases and 2 bases, with 1 base remaining between them. Per the germline V gene, CDR1 is SEHNR and CDR2 is FQNEAQ (reference sequence). The CDR3 is 11 residues long. CDR3 sequence reads: CASSLQETQYF. The CDR3 coding sequence is TGTGCCAGCAGCTTGCAAGAGACCCAGTACTTC.